This T cell receptor (beta chain) came from a study of beta chain features in type 1 diabetes. Study-wide points: Lower insertion and higher deletion counts appeared at VDJ junctions in type 1 diabetes patients. Any role of HLA type in TCRB rearrangement remained unresolved here.

The germline V gene encodes CDR1 SGHRS and CDR2 YFSETQ. The CDR3 is made up of 15 amino acids. V gave up 3 bases and J gave up 4 bases; unmatched junction bases: 5. A word on this clone: Its antigen remains unidentified.

All of the sorted populations showed purity greater than 95%. Of the isolated RNA, all was reverse transcribed, and so the sequenced material was expressed TCRB transcripts. Profiled with immunoSEQ multiplex PCR; TCRdb holds only in-frame clones, not every one. This sample has 160,000 or so clones, with 7.5% to 9.5% found just once. Material: central memory CD4+ T cells from blood. The origin of this receptor is a woman between 18 and 30 years old in good health. This chain links TRBV5-1 with TRBJ2-3, with 10 bases identical to TRBD2. The CDR3 bases are TGCGCCAGCAGCTGGAGCGGGGGGGCGGCAGATACGCAGTATTTT. Its translation: CASSWSGGAADTQYF.